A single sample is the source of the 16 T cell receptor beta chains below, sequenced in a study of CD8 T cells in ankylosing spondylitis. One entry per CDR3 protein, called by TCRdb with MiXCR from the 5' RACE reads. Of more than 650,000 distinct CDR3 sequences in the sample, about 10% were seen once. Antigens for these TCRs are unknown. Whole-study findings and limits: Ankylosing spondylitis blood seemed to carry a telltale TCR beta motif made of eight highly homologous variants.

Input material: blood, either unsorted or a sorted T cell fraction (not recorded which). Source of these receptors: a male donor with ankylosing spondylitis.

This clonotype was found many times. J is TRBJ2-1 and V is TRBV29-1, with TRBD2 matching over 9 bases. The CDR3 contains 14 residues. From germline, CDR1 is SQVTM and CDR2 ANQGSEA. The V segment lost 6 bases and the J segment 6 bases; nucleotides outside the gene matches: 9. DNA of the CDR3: TGCAGCGTCGGGTGGACTAGCGTACCCAATGAGCAGTTCTTC. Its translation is CSVGWTSVPNEQFF.

The CDR3 here is CASRGLASTDTQYF. CDR3 bases: TGCGCCAGCAGGGGACTAGCTAGCACAGATACGCAGTATTTT. The chain carries TRBV5-1 and TRBJ2-3; 9 bases are a match to TRBD2. CDR3 length: 14 amino acids. Trimming cost V 5 bases and J 0 bases; bases outside gene matches: 1. The V gene's germline CDR1 is SGHRS and CDR2 YFSETQ. Full variable domain (missing parts from reference TRBV5-1 and TRBJ2-3): KAGVTQTPRYLIKTRGQQVTLSCSPISGHRSVSWYQQTPGQGLQFLFEYFSETQRNKGNFPGRFSGRQFSNSRSEMNVSTLELGDSALYLCASRGLASTDTQYFGPGTRLTVL.

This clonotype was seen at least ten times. CDR3 DNA: TGCAGTGCTAGAGAGTGGGGGGATGGCTACACCTTC. Protein: CSAREWGDGYTF. The genes are TRBV20-1 and TRBJ1-2, with D perhaps matching TRBD1 (5 bases). CDR3 length: 12 residues. Germline V gene data show CDR1 as DFQATT and CDR2 as SNEGSKA (reference sequence). Trimming removed 0 bases at V and 6 bases at J, with 8 bases between.

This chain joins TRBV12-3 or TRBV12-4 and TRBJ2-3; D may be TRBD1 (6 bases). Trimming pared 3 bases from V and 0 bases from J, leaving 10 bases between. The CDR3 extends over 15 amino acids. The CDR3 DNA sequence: TGTGCCAGCAGTTTCAGACAGGCTAGCACAGATACGCAGTATTTT. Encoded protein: CASSFRQASTDTQYF.

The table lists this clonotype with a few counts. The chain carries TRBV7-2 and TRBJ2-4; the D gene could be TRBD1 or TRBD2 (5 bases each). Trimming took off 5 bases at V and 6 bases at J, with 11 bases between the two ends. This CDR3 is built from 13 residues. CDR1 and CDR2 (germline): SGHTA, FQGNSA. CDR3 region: CASSAGTANIQYF. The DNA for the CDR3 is TGTGCCAGCAGCGCCGGGACCGCAAACATTCAGTACTTC.

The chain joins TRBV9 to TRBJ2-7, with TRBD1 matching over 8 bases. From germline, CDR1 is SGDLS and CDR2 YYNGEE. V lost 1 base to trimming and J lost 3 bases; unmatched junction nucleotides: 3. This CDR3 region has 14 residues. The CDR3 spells CASSVTGTGYEQYF. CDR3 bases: TGTGCCAGCAGCGTAACCGGGACAGGCTACGAGCAGTACTTC.

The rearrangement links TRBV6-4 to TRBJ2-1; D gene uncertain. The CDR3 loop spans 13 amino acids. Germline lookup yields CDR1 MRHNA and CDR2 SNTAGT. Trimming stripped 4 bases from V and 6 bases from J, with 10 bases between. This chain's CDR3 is CASSVNRLNEQFF. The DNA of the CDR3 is TGTGCCAGCAGTGTGAACCGACTCAATGAGCAGTTCTTC.

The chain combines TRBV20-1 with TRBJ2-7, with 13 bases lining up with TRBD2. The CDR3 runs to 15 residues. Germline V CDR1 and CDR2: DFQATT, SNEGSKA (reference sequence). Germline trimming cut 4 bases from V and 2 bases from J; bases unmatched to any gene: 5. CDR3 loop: CSAIGTSGKPYEQYF. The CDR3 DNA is TGCAGTGCTATCGGGACTAGCGGGAAACCCTACGAGCAGTACTTC.

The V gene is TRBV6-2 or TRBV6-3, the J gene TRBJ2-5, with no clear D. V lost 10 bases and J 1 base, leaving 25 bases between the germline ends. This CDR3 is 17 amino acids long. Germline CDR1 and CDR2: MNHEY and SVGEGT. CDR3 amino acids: CATRLYTAFQLQETQYF. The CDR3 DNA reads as TGTGCCACTCGGTTGTATACAGCCTTTCAACTCCAAGAGACCCAGTACTTC.

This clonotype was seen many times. The CDR3 bases are TGCAGTGCTCTGGCAGCTACGGGACTAGTGGCCCAAGAGACCCAGTACTTC. It encodes CSALAATGLVAQETQYF. The V call is TRBV20-1, the J call TRBJ2-5; 8 bases align to TRBD2. The CDR3 consists of 17 residues. Germline V gene sequence: CDR1 DFQATT, CDR2 SNEGSKA (reference sequence). The V segment lost 5 bases and the J segment 1 base; nucleotides outside the gene matches: 15.

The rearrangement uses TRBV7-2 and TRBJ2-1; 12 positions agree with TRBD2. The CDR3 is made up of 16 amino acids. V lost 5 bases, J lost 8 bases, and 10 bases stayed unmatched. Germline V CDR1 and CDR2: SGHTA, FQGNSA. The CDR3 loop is CASSRGTSGWRDEQFF. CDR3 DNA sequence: TGTGCCAGCAGCAGGGGGACTAGCGGGTGGAGGGATGAGCAGTTCTTC.

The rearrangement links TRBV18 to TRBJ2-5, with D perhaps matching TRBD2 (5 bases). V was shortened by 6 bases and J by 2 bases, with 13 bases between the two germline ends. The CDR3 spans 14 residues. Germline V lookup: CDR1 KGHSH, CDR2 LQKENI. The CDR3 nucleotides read TGTGCCAGCTCCCCAGGACTGATACAAGAGACCCAGTACTTC. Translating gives CASSPGLIQETQYF. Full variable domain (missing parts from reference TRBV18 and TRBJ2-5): NAGVMQNPRHLVRRRGQEARLRCSPMKGHSHVYWYRQLPEEGLKFMVYLQKENIIDESGMPKERFSAEFPKEGPSILRIQQVVRGDSAAYFCASSPGLIQETQYFGPGTRLLVL.

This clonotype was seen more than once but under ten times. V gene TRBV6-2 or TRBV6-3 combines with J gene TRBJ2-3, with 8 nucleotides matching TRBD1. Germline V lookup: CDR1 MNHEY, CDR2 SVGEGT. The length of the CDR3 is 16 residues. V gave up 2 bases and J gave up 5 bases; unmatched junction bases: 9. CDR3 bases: TGTGCCAGCAGTTACCCCGGACAGGGAGGAGGAGATACGCAGTATTTT. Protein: CASSYPGQGGGDTQYF.

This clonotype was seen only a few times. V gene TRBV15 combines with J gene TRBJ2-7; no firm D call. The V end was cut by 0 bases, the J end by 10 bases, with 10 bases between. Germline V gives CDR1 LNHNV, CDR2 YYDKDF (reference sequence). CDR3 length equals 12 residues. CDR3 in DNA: TGTGCCACCAGCAGAGATCAGGCGGTTCAGTACTTC. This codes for CATSRDQAVQYF.

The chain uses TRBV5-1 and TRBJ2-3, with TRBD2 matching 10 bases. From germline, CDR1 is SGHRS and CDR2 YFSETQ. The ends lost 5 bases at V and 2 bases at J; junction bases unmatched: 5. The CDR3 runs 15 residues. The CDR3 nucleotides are TGCGCCAGCAGAACTAGCGGGGCCGTCACAGATACGCAGTATTTT. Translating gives CASRTSGAVTDTQYF.

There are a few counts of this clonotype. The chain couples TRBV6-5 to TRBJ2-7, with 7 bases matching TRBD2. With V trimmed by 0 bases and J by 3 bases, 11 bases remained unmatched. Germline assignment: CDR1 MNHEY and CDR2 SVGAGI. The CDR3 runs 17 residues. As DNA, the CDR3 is TGTGCCAGCAGTTACTCTAGCGGGCCGATGGGGAACTACGAGCAGTACTTC. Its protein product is CASSYSSGPMGNYEQYF.